A single sample gave rise to the 11 T cell receptor beta chains below, sequenced in a study of blood T cell repertoires in COVID-19. TCRdb keeps only in-frame clones here, not all; method: immunoSEQ multiplex PCR. In the table there are over 150,000 clones, under 85% of which are singletons. Sequenced material: peripheral blood. Receptors originate from a woman in her seventies with COVID-19, enrolled during active disease.

The V gene is TRBV6-2 or TRBV6-3, the J gene TRBJ1-2, with D tentatively TRBD1 (5 bases). The V and J ends lost 0 bases and 10 bases respectively, with 15 bases between them. In germline, CDR1 is MNHEY, CDR2 SVGEGT. The CDR3 is made up of 14 amino acids. The CDR3 DNA follows: TGTGCCAGCAGTTACTCGTCGACCAGGGAATTCTACACCTTC. This gives the protein CASSYSSTREFYTF.

This clone was observed a handful of times. The chain recombines TRBV4-1 with TRBJ1-1; 12 bases align to TRBD1. Per germline, CDR1 MGHRA and CDR2 YSYEKL. Trimming cost V 0 bases and J 5 bases; bases outside gene matches: 4. The CDR3 covers 16 residues. The DNA of the CDR3 is TGCGCCAGCAGCCAAGAAGCGGGACAGGGGGCTACTGAAGCTTTCTTT. Protein sequence: CASSQEAGQGATEAFF.

The rearrangement joins TRBV28 to TRBJ1-4; D gene unclear. Germline-derived CDR1 and CDR2 are MDHEN and SYDVKM. V was cut by 8 bases and J by 7 bases, with 11 bases left in between. The CDR3 totals 12 residues. CDR3 loop: CASQESSEKLFF. CDR3 sequence (DNA): TGTGCCAGCCAGGAATCGAGTGAAAAACTGTTTTTT. Drawing the rest from reference TRBV28 and TRBJ1-4, the complete variable domain is DVKVTQSSRYLVKRTGEKVFLECVQDMDHENMFWYRQDPGLGLRLIYFSYDVKMKEKGDIPEGYSVSREKKERFSLILESASTNQTSMYLCASQESSEKLFFGSGTQLSVL.

The chain couples TRBV19 to TRBJ1-2, with 8 bases matching TRBD1. Germline V gene sequence: CDR1 LNHDA, CDR2 SQIVND (reference sequence). CDR3 length: 15 amino acids. V gave up 2 bases and J gave up 4 bases; unmatched junction bases: 6. The CDR3 reads CASSILPGGGYGYTF. DNA of the CDR3: TGTGCCAGTAGTATACTTCCAGGGGGCGGCTATGGCTACACCTTC.

The chain couples TRBV10-1 to TRBJ2-5, with a possible D match to TRBD2 (7 bases). The CDR3 is 14 amino acids. V lost 6 bases and J lost 5, with 16 bases in between. Germline V gene sequence: CDR1 WNHNN, CDR2 SYGVQD (reference sequence). In DNA form, the CDR3 reads TGCGCCAGCAGCGGAGGGGGGGCGCGTGAGACCCAGTACTTC. This codes for CASSGGGARETQYF.

The V gene is TRBV11-3, the J gene TRBJ1-6, with 11 bases identical to TRBD1. CDR3 size: 18 residues. The junction had 13 bases not matched to a gene; V was cut back by 5 bases and J by 7 bases. Germline values: CDR1 SGHNT, CDR2 YENEEA. The CDR3 loop reads CASSVGTGGSGRNSPLHF. The CDR3 DNA is TGTGCCAGCAGCGTCGGGACAGGGGGATCGGGAAGAAATTCACCCCTCCACTTT.

The gene calls are TRBV5-4 and TRBJ1-4, with TRBD1 identical over 8 bases. The CDR3 consists of 15 residues. Germline-derived CDR1 and CDR2 are SGHNT and YYREEE (reference sequence). V was clipped by 0 bases and J by 5 bases; unmatched bases: 3. This chain's CDR3 is CASSLGQGANEKLFF. In nucleotides, the CDR3 is TGTGCCAGCAGCTTGGGTCAGGGGGCAAATGAAAAACTGTTTTTT. The variable domain in full, completed from reference TRBV5-4 and TRBJ1-4, reads ETGVTQSPTHLIKTRGQQVTLRCSSQSGHNTVSWYQQALGQGPQFIFQYYREEENGRGNFPPRFSGLQFPNYSSELNVNALELDDSALYLCASSLGQGANEKLFFGSGTQLSVL.

The chain recombines TRBV12-3 or TRBV12-4 with TRBJ1-4, with D maybe TRBD1 (5 bases). V was trimmed by 4 bases and J by 7 bases, leaving 10 bases between them. The CDR3 is 13 residues long. CDR3 sequence reads: CASSYGTGEKLFF. CDR3 DNA sequence: TGTGCCAGCAGTTACGGGACTGGTGAAAAACTGTTTTTT.

With regard to this clone: Other nucleotide sequences in the sample specify the same CDR3. The rearrangement uses TRBV7-8 and TRBJ2-7, with 8 bases aligning to TRBD2. V gave up 4 bases and J gave up 0 bases; unmatched junction bases: 5. The germline V gene has CDR1 SGHVS and CDR2 FQNEAQ. The CDR3 consists of 15 residues. This CDR3 reads CASSSSSGPSYEQYF. The CDR3 DNA reads TGTGCCAGCAGCTCCTCTAGCGGGCCCTCCTACGAGCAGTACTTC.

As DNA, the CDR3 is TGTGCCAGCAGTGGATCCGGGTGGGAGCAGTACTTC. Translated, it gives CASSGSGWEQYF. The chain employs TRBV2 and TRBJ2-7; D remains unclear. Trimming removed 4 bases from V and 7 bases from J, with 11 bases in between. This CDR3 is 12 amino acids long. From germline, CDR1 is SNHLY and CDR2 FYNNEI.

The chain is built from TRBV28 and TRBJ1-2; 9 bases are shared with TRBD1. Germline V gene sequence: CDR1 MDHEN, CDR2 SYDVKM. V lost 5 bases and J lost 0; bases outside the gene matches: 1. This CDR3 has 14 amino acids. CDR3 sequence (DNA): TGTGCCAGCAGTGGACAGGGGACTAACTATGGCTACACCTTC. Residues: CASSGQGTNYGYTF.